Below, one T cell receptor (beta chain) is given with its context. As defined, naive CD8 cells were CD45RO-negative and positively selected for CCR7, with terminally differentiated effector memory CD45RA+ cells excluded. Donors comprised healthy HIV-negative adults lacking recent acute infections or vaccinations. The sample is drawn from a study of shared clonotypes between healthy human individuals. This table comes from immunoSEQ multiplex PCR, and its TCRdb copy is limited to in-frame clones, with some not included. In the table there are about 2.2 million clones, roughly 91% of which are singletons. The source material was naive CD8+ T cells from PBMCs. This receptor was taken from a man aged 18 to 30 in good health. Some clones in this sample may be carry-over from other donors' samples.

The CDR3 region is CASSERPRETQYF. The CDR3 bases are TGTGCCAGCAGTGAGCGGCCTAGGGAGACCCAGTACTTC. The chain couples TRBV2 to TRBJ2-5; no clear D. From germline, CDR1 is SNHLY and CDR2 FYNNEI. V lost 3 bases to trimming and J lost 5 bases, with 10 bases between them. The CDR3 is made up of 13 amino acids.